Sequencing of this T cell receptor beta chain was carried out in a study of T cell responses to AZD1222 COVID-19 vaccine. Whole-study findings and limits: Variant regions that are unmutated are reportedly the target of nearly half of spike-specific TCRs. The sample set comprised mostly white British donors with more females, and clonal diversity was possibly underestimated. Baseline serostatus was positive in only a handful of AZD1222 recipients.

Profiling relied on immunoSEQ multiplex PCR, and the TCRdb table lists in-frame clones only, not all of them. Of 150,000 or so clones in the sample, roughly 90% are singletons; the top ten hold more than 1.3%. Germline V CDR1 and CDR2: SGHAT, FQNNGV. This CDR3 has 15 amino acids. The ends lost 5 bases at V and 3 bases at J; junction bases unmatched: 9. As to this clone: The target antigen is unknown.

This sequence originates from an adult in good health. The chain is built from TRBV11-2 and TRBJ1-1; 7 positions match TRBD1. The input for sequencing was peripheral blood, taken on day 0 of AZD1222 vaccination. CDR3 sequence (DNA): TGTGCCAGCAGCCGAGGGGGCAGGGTCCACACTGAAGCTTTCTTT. It encodes CASSRGGRVHTEAFF. Combining the CDR3 with reference TRBV11-2 and TRBJ1-1 gives the whole variable domain EAGVAQSPRYKIIEKRQSVAFWCNPISGHATLYWYQQILGQGPKLLIQFQNNGVVDDSQLPKDRFSAERLKGVDSTLKIQPAKLEDSAVYLCASSRGGRVHTEAFFGQGTRLTVV.